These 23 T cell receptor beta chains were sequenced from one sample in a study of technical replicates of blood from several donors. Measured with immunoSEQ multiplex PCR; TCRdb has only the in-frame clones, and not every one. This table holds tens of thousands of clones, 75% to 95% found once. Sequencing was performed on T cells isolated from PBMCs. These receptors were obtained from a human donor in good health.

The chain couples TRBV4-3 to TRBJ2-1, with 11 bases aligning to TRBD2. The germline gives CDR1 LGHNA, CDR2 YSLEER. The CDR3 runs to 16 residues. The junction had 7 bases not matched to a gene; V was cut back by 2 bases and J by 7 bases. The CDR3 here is CASSQLAGGPGNEQFF. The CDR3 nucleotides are TGCGCCAGCAGCCAATTAGCGGGAGGGCCAGGGAATGAGCAGTTCTTC.

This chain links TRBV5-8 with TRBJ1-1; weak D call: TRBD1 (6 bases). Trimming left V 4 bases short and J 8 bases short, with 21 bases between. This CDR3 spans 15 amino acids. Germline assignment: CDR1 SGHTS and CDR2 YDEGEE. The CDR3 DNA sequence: TGTGCCAGCAGCCATCCCCCCGGGACAAGCTACGAAGCTTTCTTT. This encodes CASSHPPGTSYEAFF. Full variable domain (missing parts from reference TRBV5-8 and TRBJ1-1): EAGVTQSPTHLIKTRGQQATLRCSPISGHTSVYWYQQALGLGLQFLLWYDEGEERNRGNFPPRFSGRQFPNYSSELNVNALELEDSALYLCASSHPPGTSYEAFFGQGTRLTVV.

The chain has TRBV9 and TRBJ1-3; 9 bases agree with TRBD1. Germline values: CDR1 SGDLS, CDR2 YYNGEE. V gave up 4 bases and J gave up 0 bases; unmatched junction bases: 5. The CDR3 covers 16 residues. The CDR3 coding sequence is TGTGCCAGCAGCCCACAGGGGGCGGCCTCTGGAAACACCATATATTTT. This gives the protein CASSPQGAASGNTIYF.

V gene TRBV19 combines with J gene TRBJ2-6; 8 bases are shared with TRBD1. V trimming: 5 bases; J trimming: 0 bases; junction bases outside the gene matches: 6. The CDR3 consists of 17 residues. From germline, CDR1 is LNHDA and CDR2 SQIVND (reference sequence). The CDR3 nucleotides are TGTGCCAGTAGTTCACGGACAGGGAGCTCTGGGGCCAACGTCCTGACTTTC. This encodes CASSSRTGSSGANVLTF.

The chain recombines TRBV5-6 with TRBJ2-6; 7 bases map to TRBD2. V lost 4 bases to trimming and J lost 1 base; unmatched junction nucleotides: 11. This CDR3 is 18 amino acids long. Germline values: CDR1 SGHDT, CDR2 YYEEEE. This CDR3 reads CASSRTGGLLSGANVLTF. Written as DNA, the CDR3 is TGTGCCAGCAGCCGGACCGGGGGGTTGCTTTCTGGGGCCAACGTCCTGACTTTC. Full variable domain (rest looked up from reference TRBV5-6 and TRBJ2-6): DAGVTQSPTHLIKTRGQQVTLRCSPKSGHDTVSWYQQALGQGPQFIFQYYEEEERQRGNFPDRFSGHQFPNYSSELNVNALLLGDSALYLCASSRTGGLLSGANVLTFGAGSRLTVL.

For the CDR3, the DNA is TGTGCCAGTAGTAGAGACAGGGGCGGTGAGACCCAGTACTTC. It yields the protein CASSRDRGGETQYF. V and J are TRBV19 and TRBJ2-5, with 8 bases aligning to TRBD1. V lost 4 bases and J lost 5; bases outside the gene matches: 6. From germline, CDR1 is LNHDA and CDR2 SQIVND (reference sequence). This CDR3 contains 14 residues.

The chain's CDR3 is CASSYLSGDNEQFF. DNA of the CDR3: TGTGCCAGCAGTTACTTGTCAGGGGACAATGAGCAGTTCTTC. V gene TRBV6-6 combines with J gene TRBJ2-1; maybe TRBD1 (6 bases). V was pared by 1 base and J by 5 bases, with 9 bases between. Germline lookup yields CDR1 MNHNY and CDR2 SVGAGI (reference sequence). This CDR3 comprises 14 residues.

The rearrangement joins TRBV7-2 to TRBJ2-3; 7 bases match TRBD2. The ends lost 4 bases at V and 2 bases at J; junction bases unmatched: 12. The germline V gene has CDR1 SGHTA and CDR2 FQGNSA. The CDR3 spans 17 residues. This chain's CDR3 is CASSSRPPGLITDTQYF. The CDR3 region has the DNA TGTGCCAGCAGCTCAAGGCCCCCGGGACTAATCACAGATACGCAGTATTTT.

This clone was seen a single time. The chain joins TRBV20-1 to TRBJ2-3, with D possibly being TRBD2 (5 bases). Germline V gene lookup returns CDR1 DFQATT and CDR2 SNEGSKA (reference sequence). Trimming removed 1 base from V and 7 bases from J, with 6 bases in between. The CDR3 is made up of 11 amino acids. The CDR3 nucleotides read TGCAGTGCTAGAGGGGAGTATACGCAGTATTTT. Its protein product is CSARGEYTQYF.

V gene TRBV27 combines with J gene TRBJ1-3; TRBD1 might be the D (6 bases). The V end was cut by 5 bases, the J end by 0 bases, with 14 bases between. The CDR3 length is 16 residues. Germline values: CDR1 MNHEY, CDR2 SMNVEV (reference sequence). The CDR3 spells CASSPLGGVSGNTIYF. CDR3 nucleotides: TGTGCCAGCAGTCCGCTAGGGGGGGTCTCTGGAAACACCATATATTTT.

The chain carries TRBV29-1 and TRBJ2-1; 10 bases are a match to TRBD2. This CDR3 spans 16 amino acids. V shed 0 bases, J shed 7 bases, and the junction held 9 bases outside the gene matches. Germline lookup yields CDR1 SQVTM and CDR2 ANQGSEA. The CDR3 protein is CSVEDKSGRASNEQFF. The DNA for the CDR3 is TGCAGCGTTGAAGATAAAAGCGGGAGGGCCTCAAATGAGCAGTTCTTC.

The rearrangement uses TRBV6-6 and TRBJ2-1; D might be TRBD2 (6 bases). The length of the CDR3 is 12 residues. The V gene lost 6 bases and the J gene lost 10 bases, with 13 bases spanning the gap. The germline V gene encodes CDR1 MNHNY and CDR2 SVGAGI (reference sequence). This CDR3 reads CASSQPGVEQFF. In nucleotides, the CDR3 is TGTGCCAGCAGCCAACCGGGGGTGGAGCAGTTCTTC.

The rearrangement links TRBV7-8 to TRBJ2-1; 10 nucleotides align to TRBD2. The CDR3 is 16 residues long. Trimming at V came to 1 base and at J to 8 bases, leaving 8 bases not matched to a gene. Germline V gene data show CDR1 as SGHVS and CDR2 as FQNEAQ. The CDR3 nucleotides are TGTGCCAGCAGCTTAGACGCTAGCGGGAGATTGTATGAGCAGTTCTTC. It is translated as CASSLDASGRLYEQFF.

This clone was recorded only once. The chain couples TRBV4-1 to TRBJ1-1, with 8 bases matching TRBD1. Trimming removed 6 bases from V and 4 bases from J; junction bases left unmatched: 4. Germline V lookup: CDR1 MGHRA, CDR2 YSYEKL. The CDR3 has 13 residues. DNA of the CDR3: TGCGCCAGCAGGAAAACAGGGGGCACTGAAGCTTTCTTT. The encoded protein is CASRKTGGTEAFF.

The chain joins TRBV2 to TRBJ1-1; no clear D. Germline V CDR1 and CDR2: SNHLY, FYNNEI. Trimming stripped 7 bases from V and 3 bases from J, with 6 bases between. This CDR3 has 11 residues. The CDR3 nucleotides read TGTGCCAGCAACGGGTACACTGAAGCTTTCTTT. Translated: CASNGYTEAFF.

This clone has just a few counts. The CDR3 DNA is TGTGCCAGCAGCGCTCCAGGGAGGGAAGCTTTCTTT. It yields the protein CASSAPGREAFF. This chain connects TRBV9 to TRBJ1-1; tentative D call: TRBD1 (5 bases). Germline CDR1 reads SGDLS; CDR2 reads YYNGEE. CDR3 length: 12 residues. Trimming removed 3 bases from V and 8 bases from J, with 11 bases in between.

CDR3 bases: TGTGCCAGCAGTGCCGATAGGGGTTTTTCCTACGAGCAGTACTTC. This sequence encodes CASSADRGFSYEQYF. V gene TRBV6-1 combines with J gene TRBJ2-7; D may be TRBD1 (5 bases). This CDR3 has 15 amino acids. From germline, CDR1 is MNHNS and CDR2 SASEGT. V was cut by 4 bases and J by 1 base, with 14 bases left in between.

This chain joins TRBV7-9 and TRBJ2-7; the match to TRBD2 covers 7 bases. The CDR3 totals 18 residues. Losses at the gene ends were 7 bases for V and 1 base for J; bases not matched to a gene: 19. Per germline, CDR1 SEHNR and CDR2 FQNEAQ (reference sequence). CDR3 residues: CASKSNVRDNGGSYEQYF. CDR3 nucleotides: TGTGCCAGCAAGTCTAATGTGCGGGATAACGGGGGGTCCTACGAGCAGTACTTC.

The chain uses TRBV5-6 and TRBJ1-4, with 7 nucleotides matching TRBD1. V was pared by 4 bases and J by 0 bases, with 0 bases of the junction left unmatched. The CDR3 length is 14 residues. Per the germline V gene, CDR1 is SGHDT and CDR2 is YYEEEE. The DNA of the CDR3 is TGTGCCAGCAGCGGACAGGCAACTAATGAAAAACTGTTTTTT. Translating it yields CASSGQATNEKLFF.

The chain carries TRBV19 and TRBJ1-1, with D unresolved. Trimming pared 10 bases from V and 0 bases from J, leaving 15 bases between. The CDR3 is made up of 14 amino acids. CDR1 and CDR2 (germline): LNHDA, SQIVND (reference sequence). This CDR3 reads CATRVDILNTEAFF. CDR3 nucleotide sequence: TGTGCCACCCGAGTTGACATCCTGAACACTGAAGCTTTCTTT.

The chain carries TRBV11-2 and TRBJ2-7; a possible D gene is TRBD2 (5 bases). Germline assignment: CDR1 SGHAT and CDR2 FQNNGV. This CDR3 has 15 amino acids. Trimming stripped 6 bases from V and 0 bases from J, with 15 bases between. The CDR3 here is CASRKPPGDSYEQYF. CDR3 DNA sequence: TGTGCCAGCAGGAAACCGCCCGGGGACTCCTACGAGCAGTACTTC.

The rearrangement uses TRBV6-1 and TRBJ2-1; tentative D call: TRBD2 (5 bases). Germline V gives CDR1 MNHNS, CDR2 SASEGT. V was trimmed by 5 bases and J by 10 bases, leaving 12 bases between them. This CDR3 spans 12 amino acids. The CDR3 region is CASSFDVAEQFF. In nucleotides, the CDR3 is TGTGCCAGCAGTTTCGATGTAGCGGAGCAGTTCTTC.

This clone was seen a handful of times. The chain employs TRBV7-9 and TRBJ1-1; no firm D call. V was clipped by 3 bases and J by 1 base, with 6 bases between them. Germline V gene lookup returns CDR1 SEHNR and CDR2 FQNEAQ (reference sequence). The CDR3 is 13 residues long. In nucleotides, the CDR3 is TGTGCCAGCAGCTTTGGGAGGAACACTGAAGCTTTCTTT. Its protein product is CASSFGRNTEAFF. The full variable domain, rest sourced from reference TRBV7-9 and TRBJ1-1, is DTGVSQNPRHKITKRGQNVTFRCDPISEHNRLYWYRQTLGQGPEFLTYFQNEAQLEKSRLLSDRFSAERPKGSFSTLEIQRTEQGDSAMYLCASSFGRNTEAFFGQGTRLTVV.